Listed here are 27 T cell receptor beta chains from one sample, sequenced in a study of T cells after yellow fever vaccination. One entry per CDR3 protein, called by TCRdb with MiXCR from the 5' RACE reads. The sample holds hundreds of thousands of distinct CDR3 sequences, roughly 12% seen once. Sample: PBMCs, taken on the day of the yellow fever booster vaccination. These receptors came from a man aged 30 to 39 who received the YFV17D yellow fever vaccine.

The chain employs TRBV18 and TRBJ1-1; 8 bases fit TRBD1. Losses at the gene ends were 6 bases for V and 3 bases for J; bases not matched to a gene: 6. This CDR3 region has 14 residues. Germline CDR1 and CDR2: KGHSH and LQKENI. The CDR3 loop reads CASSPTGVDTEAFF. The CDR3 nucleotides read TGTGCCAGCTCCCCGACAGGGGTGGACACTGAAGCTTTCTTT.

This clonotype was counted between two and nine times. CDR3 nucleotides: TGCGCCAGCAGCCAGGGAGCGGGAAATAGAGCAACAGATACGCAGTATTTT. This codes for CASSQGAGNRATDTQYF. This chain links TRBV4-3 with TRBJ2-3; 7 nucleotides match TRBD2. Germline V gives CDR1 LGHNA, CDR2 YSLEER. The V segment lost 3 bases and the J segment 3 bases; nucleotides outside the gene matches: 12. The CDR3 loop spans 17 amino acids.

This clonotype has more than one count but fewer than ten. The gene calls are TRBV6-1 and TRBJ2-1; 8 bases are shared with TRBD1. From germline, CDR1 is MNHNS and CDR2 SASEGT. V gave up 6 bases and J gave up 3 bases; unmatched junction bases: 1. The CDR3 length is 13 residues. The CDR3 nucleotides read TGTGCCAGCAGGACAGGGGACTACAATGAGCAGTTCTTC. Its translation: CASRTGDYNEQFF.

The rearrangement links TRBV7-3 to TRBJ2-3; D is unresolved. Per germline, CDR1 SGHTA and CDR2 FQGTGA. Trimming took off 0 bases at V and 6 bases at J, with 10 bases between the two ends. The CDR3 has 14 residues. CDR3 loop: CASSLTVSSDTQYF. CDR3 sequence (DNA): TGTGCCAGCAGCTTAACGGTCAGCTCGGATACGCAGTATTTT.

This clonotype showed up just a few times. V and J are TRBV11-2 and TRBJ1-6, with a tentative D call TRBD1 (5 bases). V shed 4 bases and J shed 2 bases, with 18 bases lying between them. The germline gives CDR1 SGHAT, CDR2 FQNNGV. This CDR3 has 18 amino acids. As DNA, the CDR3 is TGTGCCAGCAGCTCTCTCGGGGCCCGGGCTACCTATAATTCACCCCTCCACTTT. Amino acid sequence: CASSSLGARATYNSPLHF.

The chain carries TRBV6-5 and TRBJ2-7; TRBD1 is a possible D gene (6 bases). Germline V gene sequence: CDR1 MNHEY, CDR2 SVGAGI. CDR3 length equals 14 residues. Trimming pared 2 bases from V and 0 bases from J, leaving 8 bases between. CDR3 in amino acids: CASSYGQSSYEQYF. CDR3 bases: TGTGCCAGCAGTTACGGACAGAGCTCCTACGAGCAGTACTTC.

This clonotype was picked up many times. The CDR3 bases are TGTGCCAGCAGTTTCGGGGCGGGGGGCGAGCGGAGCTACGAGCAGTACTTC. It is translated as CASSFGAGGERSYEQYF. This chain uses TRBV6-5 with TRBJ2-7; TRBD2 agrees at 8 bases. The CDR3 runs to 17 residues. V lost 4 bases, J lost 3 bases, and 14 bases stayed unmatched. Germline V gives CDR1 MNHEY, CDR2 SVGAGI.

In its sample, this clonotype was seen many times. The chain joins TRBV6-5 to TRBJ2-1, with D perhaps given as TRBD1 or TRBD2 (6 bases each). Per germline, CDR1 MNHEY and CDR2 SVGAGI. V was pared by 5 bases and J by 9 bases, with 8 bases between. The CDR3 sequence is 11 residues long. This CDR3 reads CASSGGREQFF. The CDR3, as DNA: TGTGCCAGCAGTGGGGGGCGTGAGCAGTTCTTC.

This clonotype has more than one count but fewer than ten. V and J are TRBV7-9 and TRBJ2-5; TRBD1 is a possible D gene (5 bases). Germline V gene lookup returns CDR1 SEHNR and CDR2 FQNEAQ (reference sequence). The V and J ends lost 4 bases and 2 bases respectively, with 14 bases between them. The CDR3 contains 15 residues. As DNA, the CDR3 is TGTGCCAGCAGCTACCCGGATGGGGCACAAGAGACCCAGTACTTC. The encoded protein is CASSYPDGAQETQYF.

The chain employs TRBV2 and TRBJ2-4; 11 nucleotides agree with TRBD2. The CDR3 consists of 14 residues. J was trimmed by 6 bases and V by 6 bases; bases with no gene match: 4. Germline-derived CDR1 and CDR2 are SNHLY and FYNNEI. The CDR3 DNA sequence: TGTGCCAGCAGGACAGGGACTAGCGGAAACATTCAGTACTTC. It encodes CASRTGTSGNIQYF.

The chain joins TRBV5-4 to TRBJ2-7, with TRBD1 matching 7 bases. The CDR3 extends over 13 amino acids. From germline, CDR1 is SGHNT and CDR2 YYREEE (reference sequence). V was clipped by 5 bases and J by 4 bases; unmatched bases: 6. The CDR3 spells CASSSGQRYEQYF. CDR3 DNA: TGTGCCAGCAGTTCGGGACAGCGTTACGAGCAGTACTTC.

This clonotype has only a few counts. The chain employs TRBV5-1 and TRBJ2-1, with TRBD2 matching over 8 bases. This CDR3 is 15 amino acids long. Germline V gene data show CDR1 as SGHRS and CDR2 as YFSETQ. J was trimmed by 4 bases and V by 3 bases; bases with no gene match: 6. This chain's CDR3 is CASSSNGREYNEQFF. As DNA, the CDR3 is TGCGCCAGCAGCTCCAACGGGAGGGAATACAATGAGCAGTTCTTC.

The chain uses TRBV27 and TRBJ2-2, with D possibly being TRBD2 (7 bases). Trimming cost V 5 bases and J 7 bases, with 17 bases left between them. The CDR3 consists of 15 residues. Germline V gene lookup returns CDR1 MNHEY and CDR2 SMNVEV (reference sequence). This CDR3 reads CASSLEGGKVGELFF. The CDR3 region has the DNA TGTGCCAGCAGTCTAGAGGGGGGGAAGGTCGGGGAGCTGTTTTTT.

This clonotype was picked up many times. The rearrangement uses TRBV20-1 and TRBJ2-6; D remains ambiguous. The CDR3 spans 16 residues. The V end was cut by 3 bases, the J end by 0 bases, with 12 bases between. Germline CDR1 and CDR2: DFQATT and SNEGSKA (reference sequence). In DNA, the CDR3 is TGCAGTGCTAGGGTGAGACCTAGCTCTGGGGCCAACGTCCTGACTTTC. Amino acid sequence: CSARVRPSSGANVLTF.

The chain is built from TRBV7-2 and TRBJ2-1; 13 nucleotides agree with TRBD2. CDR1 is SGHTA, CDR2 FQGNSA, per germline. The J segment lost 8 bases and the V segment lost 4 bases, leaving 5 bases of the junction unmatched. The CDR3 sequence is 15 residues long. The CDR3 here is CASSWTSGSGYEQFF. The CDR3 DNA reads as TGTGCCAGCAGCTGGACTAGCGGGAGTGGTTATGAGCAGTTCTTC.

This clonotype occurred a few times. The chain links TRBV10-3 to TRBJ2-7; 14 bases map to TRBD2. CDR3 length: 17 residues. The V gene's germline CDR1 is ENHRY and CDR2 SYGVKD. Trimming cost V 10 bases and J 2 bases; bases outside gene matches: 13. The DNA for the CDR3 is TGTGCCACCCGAGGACTAGCGGGAGGACGGGCGGCCTACGAGCAGTACTTC. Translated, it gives CATRGLAGGRAAYEQYF.

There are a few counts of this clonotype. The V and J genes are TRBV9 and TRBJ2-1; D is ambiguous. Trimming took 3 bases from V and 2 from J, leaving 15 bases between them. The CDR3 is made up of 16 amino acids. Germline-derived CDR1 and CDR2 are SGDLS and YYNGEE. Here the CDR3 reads CASSAIPGGPYNEQFF. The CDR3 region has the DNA TGTGCCAGCAGCGCAATCCCGGGCGGACCCTACAATGAGCAGTTCTTC.

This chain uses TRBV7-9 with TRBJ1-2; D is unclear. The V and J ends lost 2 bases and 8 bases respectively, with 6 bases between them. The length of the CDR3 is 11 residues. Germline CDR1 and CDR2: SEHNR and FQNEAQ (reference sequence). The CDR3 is CASSLMAGYTF. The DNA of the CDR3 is TGTGCCAGCAGCTTAATGGCGGGCTACACCTTC.

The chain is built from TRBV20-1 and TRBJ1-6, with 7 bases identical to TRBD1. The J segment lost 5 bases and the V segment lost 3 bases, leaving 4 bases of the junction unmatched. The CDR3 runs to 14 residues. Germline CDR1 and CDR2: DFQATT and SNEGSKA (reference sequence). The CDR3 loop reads CSASFGTDNSPLHF. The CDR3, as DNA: TGCAGTGCTAGTTTCGGGACAGATAATTCACCCCTCCACTTT.

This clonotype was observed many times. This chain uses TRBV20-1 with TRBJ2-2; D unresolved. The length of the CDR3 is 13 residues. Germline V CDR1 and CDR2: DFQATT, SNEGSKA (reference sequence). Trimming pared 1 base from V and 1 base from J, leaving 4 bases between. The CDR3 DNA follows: TGCAGTGCTAGAGGACGGAACACCGGGGAGCTGTTTTTT. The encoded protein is CSARGRNTGELFF.

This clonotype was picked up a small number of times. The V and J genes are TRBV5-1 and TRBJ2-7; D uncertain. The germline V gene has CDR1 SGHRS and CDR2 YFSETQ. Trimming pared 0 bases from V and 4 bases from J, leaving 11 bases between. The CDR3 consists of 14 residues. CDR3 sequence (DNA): TGCGCCAGCAGCTTGGGGGTCCATGGGTACGAGCAGTACTTC. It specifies CASSLGVHGYEQYF.

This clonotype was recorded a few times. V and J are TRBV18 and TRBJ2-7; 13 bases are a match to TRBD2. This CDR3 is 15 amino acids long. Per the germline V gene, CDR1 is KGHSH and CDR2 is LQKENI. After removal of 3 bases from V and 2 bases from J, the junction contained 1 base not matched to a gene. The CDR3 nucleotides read TGTGCCAGCTCACCGACTAGCGGGGGGACCTACGAGCAGTACTTC. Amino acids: CASSPTSGGTYEQYF.

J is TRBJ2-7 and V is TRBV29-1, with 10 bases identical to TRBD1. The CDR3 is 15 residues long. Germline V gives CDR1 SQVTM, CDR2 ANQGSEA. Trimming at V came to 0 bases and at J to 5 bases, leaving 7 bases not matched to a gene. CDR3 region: CSVEEAGQGDHEQYF. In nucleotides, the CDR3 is TGCAGCGTTGAAGAGGCCGGACAGGGGGACCACGAGCAGTACTTC.

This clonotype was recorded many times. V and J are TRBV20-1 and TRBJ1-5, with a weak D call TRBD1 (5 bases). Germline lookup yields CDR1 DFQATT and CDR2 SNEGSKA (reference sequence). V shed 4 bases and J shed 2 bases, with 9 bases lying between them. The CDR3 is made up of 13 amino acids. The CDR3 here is CSATVGGNQPQHF. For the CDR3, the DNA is TGCAGTGCTACTGTGGGGGGCAATCAGCCCCAGCATTTT.

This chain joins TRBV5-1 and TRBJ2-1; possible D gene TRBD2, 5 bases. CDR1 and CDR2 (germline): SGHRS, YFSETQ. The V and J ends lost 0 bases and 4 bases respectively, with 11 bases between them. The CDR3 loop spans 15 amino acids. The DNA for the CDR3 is TGCGCCAGCAGCTTGGGCCCCGGGATGTACAATGAGCAGTTCTTC. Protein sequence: CASSLGPGMYNEQFF.

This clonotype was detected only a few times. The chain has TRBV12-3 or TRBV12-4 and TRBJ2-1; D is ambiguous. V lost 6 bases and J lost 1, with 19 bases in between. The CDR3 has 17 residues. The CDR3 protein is CASSSSAYSLSYNEQFF. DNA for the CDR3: TGTGCCAGCAGCTCCTCCGCTTACAGCCTATCCTACAATGAGCAGTTCTTC.

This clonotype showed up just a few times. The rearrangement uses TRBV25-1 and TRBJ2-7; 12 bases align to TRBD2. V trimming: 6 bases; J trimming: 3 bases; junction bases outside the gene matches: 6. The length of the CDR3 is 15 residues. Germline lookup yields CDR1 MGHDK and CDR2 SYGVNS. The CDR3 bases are TGTGCCAGCAGCCTCAGACTAGCGGGAGACTACGAGCAGTACTTC. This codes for CASSLRLAGDYEQYF.